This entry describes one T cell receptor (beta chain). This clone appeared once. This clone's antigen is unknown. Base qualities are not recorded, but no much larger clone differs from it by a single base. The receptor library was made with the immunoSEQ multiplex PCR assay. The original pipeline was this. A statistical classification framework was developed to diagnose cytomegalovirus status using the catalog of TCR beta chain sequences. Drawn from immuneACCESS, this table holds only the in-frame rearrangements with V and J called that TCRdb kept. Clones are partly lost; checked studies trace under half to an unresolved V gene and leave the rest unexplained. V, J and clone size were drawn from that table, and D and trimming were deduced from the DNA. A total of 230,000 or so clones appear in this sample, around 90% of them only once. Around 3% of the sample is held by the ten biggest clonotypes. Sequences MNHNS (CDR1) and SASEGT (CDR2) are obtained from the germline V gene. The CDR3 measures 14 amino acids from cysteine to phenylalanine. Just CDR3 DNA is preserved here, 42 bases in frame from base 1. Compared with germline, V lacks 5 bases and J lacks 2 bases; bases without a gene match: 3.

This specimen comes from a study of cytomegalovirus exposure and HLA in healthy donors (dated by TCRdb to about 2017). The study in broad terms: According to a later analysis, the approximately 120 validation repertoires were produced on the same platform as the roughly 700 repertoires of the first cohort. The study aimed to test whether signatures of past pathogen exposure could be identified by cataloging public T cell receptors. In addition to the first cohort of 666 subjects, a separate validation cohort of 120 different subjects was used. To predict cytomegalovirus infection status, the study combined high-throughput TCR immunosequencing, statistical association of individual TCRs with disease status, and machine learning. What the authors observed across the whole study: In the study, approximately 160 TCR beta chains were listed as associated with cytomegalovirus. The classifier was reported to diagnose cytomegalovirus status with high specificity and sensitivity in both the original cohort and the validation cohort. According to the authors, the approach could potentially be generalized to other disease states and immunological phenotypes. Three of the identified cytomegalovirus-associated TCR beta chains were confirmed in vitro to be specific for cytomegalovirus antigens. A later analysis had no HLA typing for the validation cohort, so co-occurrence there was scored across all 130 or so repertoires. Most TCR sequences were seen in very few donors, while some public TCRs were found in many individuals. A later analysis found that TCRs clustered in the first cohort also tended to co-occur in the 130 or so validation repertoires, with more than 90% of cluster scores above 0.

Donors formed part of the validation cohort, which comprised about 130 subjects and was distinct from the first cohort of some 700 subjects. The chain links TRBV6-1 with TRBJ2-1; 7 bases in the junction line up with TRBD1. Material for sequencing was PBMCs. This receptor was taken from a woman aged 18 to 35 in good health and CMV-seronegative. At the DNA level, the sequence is TGTGCCAGCAGTTTAGACAGGGCCTACAATGAGCAGTTCTTC. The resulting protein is CASSLDRAYNEQFF.